Each of the 10 T cell receptor beta chains below was sequenced from the same sample in a study of T cell repertoires in cytomegalovirus infection. MiXCR, run by TCRdb on the reads, gives a single entry per CDR3 protein. The sample lists about 300,000 distinct CDR3 sequences, around 25% occurring once. The sequencing sample was made of PBMCs. The receptor set was obtained from a human donor in good health (CMV status not recorded). Some clones in this sample may be carry-over from other donors' samples.

V usage is TRBV20-1 and J usage is TRBJ2-1; 12 nucleotides align to TRBD2. Germline CDR1 reads DFQATT; CDR2 reads SNEGSKA (reference sequence). The CDR3 spans 16 residues. V shed 4 bases and J 3 bases; nucleotides not matched to a gene: 7. In DNA form, the CDR3 reads TGCAGTGCTATGGCTAGCGGGAGGGTAAGCTACAATGAGCAGTTCTTC. Translation gives CSAMASGRVSYNEQFF.

The rearrangement joins TRBV7-8 to TRBJ2-5, with a possible D match to TRBD2 (5 bases). V was clipped by 5 bases and J by 0 bases, with 7 bases between them. The CDR3 consists of 13 residues. Per the germline V gene, CDR1 is SGHVS and CDR2 is FQNEAQ. In DNA, the CDR3 is TGTGCCAGCAGCCGGACTCACCAAGAGACCCAGTACTTC. This sequence encodes CASSRTHQETQYF.

This clonotype was detected only a few times. The V call is TRBV12-3 or TRBV12-4, the J call TRBJ1-5; D is unclear. The CDR3 length is 13 residues. V was trimmed by 7 bases and J by 1 base, leaving 8 bases between them. CDR3 protein: CASTEISNQPQHF. In nucleotides, the CDR3 is TGTGCCAGCACAGAAATAAGCAATCAGCCCCAGCATTTT.

There are many counts of this clonotype. The chain uses TRBV7-9 and TRBJ1-2; weak D call: TRBD1 (5 bases). CDR3 length equals 14 residues. The V and J ends lost 1 base and 7 bases respectively, with 13 bases between them. Germline V gene sequence: CDR1 SEHNR, CDR2 FQNEAQ (reference sequence). The CDR3, as DNA: TGTGCCAGCAGCTTAGGGCAGGGAGTAGGTGGCTACACCTTC. This codes for CASSLGQGVGGYTF.

The chain joins TRBV6-2 or TRBV6-3 to TRBJ2-2; 8 nucleotides agree with TRBD1. V was pared by 4 bases and J by 4 bases, with 11 bases of the junction left unmatched. CDR3 size: 17 residues. Looked up from germline, CDR1 is MNHEY and CDR2 is SVGEGT. CDR3 nucleotide sequence: TGTGCCAGCAGTTTCAGTCCCACGACAGGGGTCACCGGGGAGCTGTTTTTT. Translated: CASSFSPTTGVTGELFF.

This clonotype has only a few counts. This CDR3 reads CASSLAWSEEWTDTQYF. The CDR3 DNA is TGTGCCAGCAGCTTAGCATGGTCTGAGGAGTGGACAGATACGCAGTATTTT. This rearrangement joins TRBV11-2 to TRBJ2-3; D not certain. Looked up from germline, CDR1 is SGHAT and CDR2 is FQNNGV. The CDR3 runs 17 residues. Trimming took off 1 base at V and 3 bases at J, with 17 bases between the two ends.

The J gene is TRBJ2-2, the V gene TRBV28; D is undetermined. Germline CDR1 MDHEN, CDR2 SYDVKM. CDR3 length: 13 amino acids. V was trimmed by 10 bases and J by 1 base, leaving 10 bases between them. The CDR3 sequence: CATEEGNTGELFF. CDR3 DNA sequence: TGTGCCACTGAGGAAGGGAACACCGGGGAGCTGTTTTTT.

There are a few counts of this clonotype. The genes are TRBV25-1 and TRBJ1-5; D is unresolved. The CDR3 is 14 residues long. Trimming pared 5 bases from V and 1 base from J, leaving 9 bases between. Per germline, CDR1 MGHDK and CDR2 SYGVNS. The CDR3 spells CASSPGVSNQPQHF. CDR3 nucleotides: TGTGCCAGCAGTCCAGGAGTAAGCAATCAGCCCCAGCATTTT.

The V call is TRBV4-3, the J call TRBJ2-5, with D possibly TRBD1 on 6 matching bases. Trimming removed 4 bases at V and 4 bases at J, with 19 bases between. CDR1 and CDR2 from the germline V gene are LGHNA and YSLEER. This CDR3 has 16 residues. The CDR3 nucleotides read TGCGCCAGCAGCCCCTTCTATGGGGGCAAGGGAGAGACCCAGTACTTC. It codes for CASSPFYGGKGETQYF.

This chain joins TRBV7-6 and TRBJ2-7; 7 positions agree with TRBD2. This CDR3 region has 14 residues. In germline, CDR1 is SGHVS, CDR2 FNYEAQ. Trimming took 5 bases from V and 7 from J; bases not matched to a gene: 11. Written as DNA, the CDR3 is TGTGCCAGCAGCGTAAGTAACGCGGGGGATGAGCAGTACTTC. It specifies CASSVSNAGDEQYF.